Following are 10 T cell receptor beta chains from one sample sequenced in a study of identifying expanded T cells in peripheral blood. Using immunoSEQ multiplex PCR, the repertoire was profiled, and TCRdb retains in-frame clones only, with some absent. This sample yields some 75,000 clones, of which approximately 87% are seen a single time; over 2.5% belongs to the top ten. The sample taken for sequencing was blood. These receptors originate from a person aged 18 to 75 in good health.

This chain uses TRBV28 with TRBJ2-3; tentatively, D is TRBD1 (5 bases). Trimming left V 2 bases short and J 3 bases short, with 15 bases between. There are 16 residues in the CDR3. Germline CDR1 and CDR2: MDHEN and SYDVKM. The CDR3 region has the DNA TGTGCCAGCAGTTTACCCCCAGGGAAGGGAACAGATACGCAGTATTTT. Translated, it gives CASSLPPGKGTDTQYF.

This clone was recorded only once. The CDR3 nucleotides read TGTGCCAGCAGCTGGGCCGGGACGGATTATGGCTACACCTTC. It yields the protein CASSWAGTDYGYTF. The chain recombines TRBV5-5 with TRBJ1-2; maybe TRBD1 (5 bases). The CDR3 is made up of 14 amino acids. V was shortened by 3 bases and J by 5 bases, with 14 bases between the two germline ends. Germline V gene data show CDR1 as SGHKS and CDR2 as YYEKEE (reference sequence). Variable domain in full (rest from reference TRBV5-5 and TRBJ1-2): DAGVTQSPTHLIKTRGQQVTLRCSPISGHKSVSWYQQVLGQGPQFIFQYYEKEERGRGNFPDRFSARQFPNYSSELNVNALLLGDSALYLCASSWAGTDYGYTFGSGTRLTVV.

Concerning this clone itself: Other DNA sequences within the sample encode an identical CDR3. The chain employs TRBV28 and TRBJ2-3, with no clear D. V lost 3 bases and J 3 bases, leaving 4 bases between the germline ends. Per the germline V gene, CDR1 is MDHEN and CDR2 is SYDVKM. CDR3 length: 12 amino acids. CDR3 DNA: TGTGCCAGCAGTTTCCGGACAGATACGCAGTATTTT. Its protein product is CASSFRTDTQYF.

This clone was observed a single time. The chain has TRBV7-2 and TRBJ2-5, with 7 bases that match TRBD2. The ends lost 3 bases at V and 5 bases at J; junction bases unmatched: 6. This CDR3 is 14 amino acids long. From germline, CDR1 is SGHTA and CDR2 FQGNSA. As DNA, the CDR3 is TGTGCCAGCAGCTTTGGGCGGGAGAGGGAGACCCAGTACTTC. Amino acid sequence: CASSFGRERETQYF.

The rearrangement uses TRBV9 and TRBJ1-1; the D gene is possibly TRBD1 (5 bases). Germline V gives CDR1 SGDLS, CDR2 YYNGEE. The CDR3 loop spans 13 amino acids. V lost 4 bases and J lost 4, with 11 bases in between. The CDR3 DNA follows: TGTGCCAGCAGCTGGGACGAGGGCACTGAAGCTTTCTTT. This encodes CASSWDEGTEAFF. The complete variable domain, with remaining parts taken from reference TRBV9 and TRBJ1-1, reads DSGVTQTPKHLITATGQRVTLRCSPRSGDLSVYWYQQSLDQGLQFLIQYYNGEERAKGNILERFSAQQFPDLHSELNLSSLELGDSALYFCASSWDEGTEAFFGQGTRLTVV.

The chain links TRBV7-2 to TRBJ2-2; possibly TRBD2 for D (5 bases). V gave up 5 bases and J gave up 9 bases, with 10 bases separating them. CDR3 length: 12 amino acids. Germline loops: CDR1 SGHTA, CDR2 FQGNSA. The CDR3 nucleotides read TGTGCCAGCAGCCCGCGGGCAAGGGAGCTGTTTTTT. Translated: CASSPRARELFF. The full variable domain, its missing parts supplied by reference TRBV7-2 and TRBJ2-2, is GAGVSQSPSNKVTEKGKDVELRCDPISGHTALYWYRQSLGQGLEFLIYFQGNSAPDKSGLPSDRFSAERTGGSVSTLTIQRTQQEDSAVYLCASSPRARELFFGEGSRLTVL.

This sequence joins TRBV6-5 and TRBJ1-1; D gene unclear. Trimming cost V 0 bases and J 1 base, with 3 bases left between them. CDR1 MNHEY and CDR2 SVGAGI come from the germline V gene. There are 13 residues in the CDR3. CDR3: CASSYSANTEAFF. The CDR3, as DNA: TGTGCCAGCAGTTACTCCGCGAACACTGAAGCTTTCTTT.

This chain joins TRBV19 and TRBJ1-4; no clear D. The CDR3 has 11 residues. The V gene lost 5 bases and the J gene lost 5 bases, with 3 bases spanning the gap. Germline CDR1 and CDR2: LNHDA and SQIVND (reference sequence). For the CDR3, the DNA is TGTGCCAGTAGTGGGAATGAAAAACTGTTTTTT. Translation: CASSGNEKLFF.

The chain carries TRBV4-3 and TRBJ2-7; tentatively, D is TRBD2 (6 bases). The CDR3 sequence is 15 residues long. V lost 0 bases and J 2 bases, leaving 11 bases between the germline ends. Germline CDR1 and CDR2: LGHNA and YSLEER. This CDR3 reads CASSQDASGAYEQYF. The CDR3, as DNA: TGCGCCAGCAGCCAAGATGCGTCGGGGGCCTACGAGCAGTACTTC.

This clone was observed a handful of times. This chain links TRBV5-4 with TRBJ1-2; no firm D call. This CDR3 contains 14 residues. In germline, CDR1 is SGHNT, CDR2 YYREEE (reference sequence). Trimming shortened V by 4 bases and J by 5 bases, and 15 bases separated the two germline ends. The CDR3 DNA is TGTGCCAGCAGCCTCATCGGCCCAGAGTATGGCTACACCTTC. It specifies CASSLIGPEYGYTF.